This TCR beta chain was captured in a study of cytomegalovirus exposure and HLA in healthy donors (dated by TCRdb to 2016 to 2017). About the study as a whole: In an earlier analysis of several hundred of the donors, around 300 Gb of sequence data and 117 million unique TCR beta sequences from 150 million to 200 million T cells were reported. Around 300 gigabases of sequencing data and tens of millions of unique TCR sequences were included in an early release covering roughly 700 HLA-typed donors. The genetic ancestry cluster associated with self-reported Caucasian donors included about 84% of the 398 genotyped donors. The study was designed to test whether signatures of past pathogen exposure could be identified by cataloging public T cell receptors. The study profiled the T cell repertoires of fewer than 850 subjects by immunosequencing and related them to cytomegalovirus serostatus. A separate validation cohort of 100 to 150 different subjects was used in addition to the 666-subject first cohort. The study combined high-throughput TCR immunosequencing, statistical association of individual TCRs with disease status, and machine learning to predict cytomegalovirus infection status. In a later analysis, previously published TCR beta repertoires from several hundred donors were re-analyzed and high-resolution HLA genotyping was added so that TCR occurrence patterns could be studied. Rather than drawing on any new phenotypic data, the later analysis identified candidate immune exposures from TCR beta sequences and the way those sequences occurred across donors. An earlier analysis of fewer than 700 of the donors applied high-throughput TCR beta sequencing to assess whether each TCR beta V gene segment acted as functional or pseudogenic. Donor age, sex, ethnicity and CMV serostatus were compiled alongside the repertoire data. A later genetic analysis used genome-wide SNP genotypes for about 65% of the 666 donors, treating that subset as a discovery cohort. All discovery cohort repertoires had been generated using a single sequencing platform. HLA typing included class I and class II loci at four-digit resolution. The number of typed donors differed by locus: about 620-640 for A, B, C, DRB1 and DQB1; 500 to 550 for DQA1; some 610 for DPA1; and some 450 for DPB1. A few DR-DQ haplotypes were handled as single units for association and clustering because linkage in the cohort was strong. On average, about 240,000 unique TCR beta nucleotide sequences were sequenced per donor among a few hundred genotyped donors of the cohort, with roughly 19% of those sequences being non-productive.

Study-level results and caveats: Because HLA typing was unavailable for some donors at each locus, only the typed subset was used in association tests. Assigning TCR associations to individual alleles was difficult when HLA alleles, especially DR and DQ, strongly co-occurred. Because counts were too low, seventeen rarely observed V segments, including chromosome 9 orphons, were excluded from the earlier analysis of around 590 of the donors. In this cohort, only TCR beta chains were sequenced, and detectable features were limited by the absence of alpha or paired-chain data. According to a later analysis, TCR association rates differed among HLA loci, with DRB1 alleles showing the most associated TCRs and HLA-C alleles showing the fewest. A few of the identified cytomegalovirus-associated TCR beta chains were confirmed in vitro to be specific for cytomegalovirus antigens. Across donors, most TCR sequences were observed very rarely, whereas some public TCRs were present in many individuals. Cytomegalovirus status was reported to be diagnosed by the classifier with high specificity and sensitivity in both the original and validation cohorts. Linkage disequilibrium might explain the correlated functional status among segregating V segments, but an unknown experimental factor could not be excluded. A later analysis reported that several top co-occurrence clusters appeared linked to parvovirus B19, influenza, CMV and Epstein-Barr virus. A cluster of highly shared sequence variants was judged likely to be a technical artifact of the sequencing pipeline. Some IMGT-functional V segments, including TRBV6-2 and TRBV6-3, could not be distinguished by the 87-base-pair reads and were therefore excluded. CMV serostatus was the only immune exposure information available for the cohort. According to a later genetic analysis, donors in an Asian-associated ancestry cluster had fewer N-insertions in productive TCRs than the approximately 700-donor mean. The authors suggested that the approach could potentially be extended to other disease states and immunological phenotypes. V-gene and J-gene trimming of TCR beta chains was associated with a missense DCLRE1C variant in a later genetic analysis, and the association was replicated in an independent cohort. At a false discovery rate of 0.05, a later analysis linked some 18,000 TCR beta sequences to specific HLA alleles. The presence/absence analyses assumed that sequencing depth was roughly uniform across donors, and that assumption may not be true. In an earlier analysis of some 640 of the donors, most TCR beta V segments were observed in productive rearrangements about 87% or about 30% of the time, broadly matching IMGT annotations. In the study, some 180 TCR beta chains were listed as associated with cytomegalovirus. In a later analysis, most CMV-associated TCR beta chains were found to appear HLA-restricted, with HLA associations seemingly driven largely by CMV exposure. A further reported finding was that TCR beta sequences accurately predicted the HLA-A and HLA-B alleles for most subjects in the first cohort. Compared with equally common non-associated chains, HLA-associated TCR beta chains in a later analysis were more clonally expanded and had lower generation probabilities.

To prepare the library, the immunoSEQ multiplex PCR assay was applied. The multiplex PCR relied on a mix of 60 forward primers for TCR Vbeta segments and 13 reverse primers for TCR Jbeta segments. The CDR3 region of rearranged TCR beta genes was amplified from genomic DNA by a multiplex PCR assay. The amplified TCR beta libraries were sequenced on the Illumina HiSeq System as 87-base-pair reads. The study's processing was this. Across the 500 to 700 repertoires, a later analysis counted approximately 75 million unique TCR beta chains, around 11 million of which were shared by at least two donors. A nearest-neighbor algorithm error-corrected the raw reads and collapsed the reads into unique sequences, merging closely related sequences to remove PCR and sequencing errors. V, D and J gene segments were assigned by aligning CDR3 sequences to IMGT reference sequences. For a sequence to be retained, at least a six-nucleotide match to both a V gene segment and a J gene segment was required. Rearrangements were called productive when the CDR3 lacked stop codons and stayed in frame with V and J; all others were non-productive. Following IMGT convention, CDR3 was defined as the stretch from the second conserved V-encoded cysteine up to the conserved J-encoded phenylalanine. In an earlier analysis of around 640 of the donors, sequences lacking an unambiguous match to a single V gene segment were excluded. In an earlier analysis of several hundred of the donors, a V segment was called functional when productive rearrangements were above 56.7%, and segregating when the standard deviation between donors exceeded 5%. A statistical classification framework was developed to diagnose cytomegalovirus status using the catalog of TCR beta chain sequences. A later analysis assigned V and J genes by comparing TCR nucleotide sequences with IMGT/GENE-DB human TR gene sequences. Using the TCRdist pipeline, a later analysis assigned CDR3 sequences along with most-parsimonious VDJ recombination scenarios. A later analysis defined each TCR beta chain by its CDR3 amino acid sequence plus V-gene family, and excluded reads lacking a unique V-gene family. A later analysis removed 592 highly shared, low-generation-probability nucleotide sequences to deal with suspected cross-contamination and a sequencing artifact. For each public chain, a later analysis derived a clonal expansion index from normalized ranks of inferred template counts within each repertoire. A later analysis computed generation probabilities with a VDJ recombination model fitted to out-of-frame rearrangements, and checked the results against IGoR. A later analysis scored TCR-TCR, TCR-HLA and TCR-CMV co-occurrence with hypergeometric tests, applying a repertoire-size bias correction to TCR pairs. A later analysis estimated false discovery rates by permuting HLA or CMV assignments 20 times. In a later analysis, co-occurring TCRs were grouped with DBSCAN, and TCRdist sequence similarity was added when clustering was performed within HLA-allele-positive subsets. Repertoires with fewer than 30,000 or more than 120,000 public chains were left out of co-occurrence clustering, as were about five repertoires with anomalous nucleotide sharing. Imported from immuneACCESS, the table was reduced by TCRdb to in-frame sequences with V and J called. These copies leave out some clones; in studies compared against another copy, an unresolved V gene accounts for under half, and the cause of the remainder is not known. The V and J calls and clone size were taken over from that table, and D and trimming were inferred from the DNA. This sample's listing comprises some 60,000 clones. The ten largest clones add up to 3.5% to 4.5% of the sample.

With regard to this clone: Its target antigen remains unknown.

In total, 600 or so healthy bone marrow donors made up the cohort. All cohort members were sampled while nominally healthy, although unrecorded immune exposures were likely present. The donor was CMV seronegative and was included in the group of several hundred seronegative cohort members. Each donor provided a peripheral blood sample, and peripheral blood mononuclear cells were used for TCR beta sequencing. Genomic DNA was extracted from the blood cell samples with the Qiagen DNeasy Blood Extraction Kit. CDR1 SGHNT and CDR2 YYREEE are derived from the germline V gene (reference sequence). Taken from cysteine to phenylalanine, the CDR3 has 13 residues. Left in the record is the CDR3 DNA by itself, 39 bases read in frame from the first base. Trimming leaves V shorter by 2 bases and J shorter by 7 bases, with the junction holding 4 bases beyond the gene matches.

This TCR came from a male donor in good health and CMV-seronegative. Recombination linked TRBV5-4 to TRBJ2-3; 7 bases in the junction line up with TRBD1. Input material: PBMCs. Here is the DNA: TGTGCCAGCAGCTTCGACAGGGCGCATACGCAGTATTTT. Translated, this gives CASSFDRAHTQYF.